These T cell receptor beta chains were read from a single sample in a study of T cell responses to AZD1222 COVID-19 vaccine. Generated by immunoSEQ multiplex PCR, the TCRdb table keeps only in-frame clones and is missing some. The sample records roughly 100,000 clones, 80% to 95% being singletons. Sample: peripheral blood, taken on day 0 of AZD1222 vaccination. The receptors were sampled from an adult in good health. CDR3s include the opening cysteine and the closing phenylalanine or tryptophan. A D gene is named only where the DNA matches it firmly. Size values are once, few and many counts, or a class for expanded clones, and some rows have none.

D gene: .; V gene: TRBV5-1; J gene: TRBJ1-1; clone size: .; CDR3 DNA: TGCGCCAGCAGTCCCATGGGGGGGAACACTGAAGCTTTCTTT; CDR3 protein: CASSPMGGNTEAFF
D gene: .; V gene: TRBV7-3; J gene: TRBJ2-5; clone size: once; CDR3 DNA: TGTGCCAGCAGCTTATCCTCAGCACAAGAGACCCAGTACTTC; CDR3 protein: CASSLSSAQETQYF
D gene: .; V gene: TRBV20-1; J gene: TRBJ1-1; clone size: .; CDR3 DNA: TGCAGTGCTAGTGGGGGACTTATGAACACTGAAGCTTTCTTT; CDR3 protein: CSASGGLMNTEAFF
D gene: .; V gene: TRBV7-8; J gene: TRBJ1-1; clone size: .; CDR3 DNA: TGTGCCAGCAGCATATACGCCGGGACCACAAACACTGAAGCTTTCTTT; CDR3 protein: CASSIYAGTTNTEAFF
D gene: .; V gene: TRBV11-2; J gene: TRBJ1-2; clone size: .; CDR3 DNA: TGTGCCAGCAGCCCCCATCGGGGTCTGGAAGGCTACACCTTC; CDR3 protein: CASSPHRGLEGYTF
D gene: .; V gene: TRBV2; J gene: TRBJ2-1; clone size: .; CDR3 DNA: TGTGCCAGCAGAGAGACTAGTCTTCACAATGAGCAGTTCTTC; CDR3 protein: CASRETSLHNEQFF
D gene: .; V gene: TRBV24-1; J gene: TRBJ1-1; clone size: .; CDR3 DNA: TGTGCCACCAGTGAAATACGGGGCGATCTGGTGGACACTGAAGCTTTCTTT; CDR3 protein: CATSEIRGDLVDTEAFF
D gene: TRBD1; V gene: TRBV19; J gene: TRBJ1-5; clone size: .; CDR3 DNA: TGTGCCAGTAGTATAGGGACAGGGGGCATTAGCAATCAGCCCCAGCATTTT; CDR3 protein: CASSIGTGGISNQPQHF
D gene: TRBD1; V gene: TRBV12-3/TRBV12-4; J gene: TRBJ1-2; clone size: .; CDR3 DNA: TGTGCCAGCAGAGACAGGGGGAACTATGGCTACACCTTC; CDR3 protein: CASRDRGNYGYTF
D gene: TRBD2; V gene: TRBV18; J gene: TRBJ2-3; clone size: .; CDR3 DNA: TGTGCCAGCTCACCGTTGGCGGGAGTATCGACAGATACGCAGTATTTT; CDR3 protein: CASSPLAGVSTDTQYF
D gene: TRBD2; V gene: TRBV7-2; J gene: TRBJ2-7; clone size: .; CDR3 DNA: TGTGCCAGCAGCTTAGCGATAGCGGGGACCTACGAGCAGTACTTC; CDR3 protein: CASSLAIAGTYEQYF
D gene: TRBD1; V gene: TRBV10-2; J gene: TRBJ2-7; clone size: few; CDR3 DNA: TGCGCCAGCAGTTCCGACAGGGTCGGGGTCTACGAGCAGTACTTC; CDR3 protein: CASSSDRVGVYEQYF
D gene: TRBD1; V gene: TRBV28; J gene: TRBJ2-2; clone size: .; CDR3 DNA: TGTGCCAGCAGTCCGTACCTTAGGTCTGGGACAGGGCCCGAGGAAGGGGAGCTGTTTTTT; CDR3 protein: CASSPYLRSGTGPEEGELFF
D gene: .; V gene: TRBV6-5; J gene: TRBJ1-1; clone size: .; CDR3 DNA: TGTGCCAGCAGTTTACGACCGAGCAGTGAAGCTTTCTTT; CDR3 protein: CASSLRPSSEAFF
D gene: .; V gene: TRBV27; J gene: TRBJ1-6; clone size: .; CDR3 DNA: TGTGCCAGCAGTTTATCGCTCAGGGAGTATAATTCACCCCTCCACTTT; CDR3 protein: CASSLSLREYNSPLHF
D gene: .; V gene: TRBV19; J gene: TRBJ1-6; clone size: once; CDR3 DNA: TGTGCCAGTAGTATACAGGGAGTGGAGTCACCCCTCCACTTT; CDR3 protein: CASSIQGVESPLHF
D gene: .; V gene: TRBV4-3; J gene: TRBJ1-6; clone size: .; CDR3 DNA: TGCGCCAGCAGTCCCCGGGATGGGTCCTATAATTCACCCCTCCACTTT; CDR3 protein: CASSPRDGSYNSPLHF
D gene: .; V gene: TRBV2; J gene: TRBJ2-7; clone size: .; CDR3 DNA: TGTGCCAGCAGTGAAGCGCTCTGGACTACCTCCTACGAGCAGTACTTC; CDR3 protein: CASSEALWTTSYEQYF
D gene: .; V gene: TRBV6-2/TRBV6-3; J gene: TRBJ1-5; clone size: .; CDR3 DNA: TGTGCCAGCAGTTACAGGGCTAGCAATCAGCCCCAGCATTTT; CDR3 protein: CASSYRASNQPQHF
D gene: .; V gene: TRBV5-1; J gene: TRBJ1-1; clone size: .; CDR3 DNA: TGCGCCAGCAGCTTGGAGGGACGGACTGAAGCTTTCTTT; CDR3 protein: CASSLEGRTEAFF
D gene: .; V gene: TRBV15; J gene: TRBJ2-5; clone size: .; CDR3 DNA: TGTGCCACCAGCAGAGATCGACAGCAAGAGACCCAGTACTTC; CDR3 protein: CATSRDRQQETQYF
D gene: TRBD2; V gene: TRBV7-2; J gene: TRBJ2-2; clone size: .; CDR3 DNA: TGTGCCAGCAGCTTAGCGTGGGCGGGGGAGACCGGGGAGCTGTTTTTT; CDR3 protein: CASSLAWAGETGELFF
D gene: .; V gene: TRBV7-9; J gene: TRBJ2-2; clone size: few; CDR3 DNA: TGTGCCAGCAGCCACAGGGACACCGGGGAGCTGTTTTTT; CDR3 protein: CASSHRDTGELFF
D gene: .; V gene: TRBV5-4; J gene: TRBJ2-5; clone size: .; CDR3 DNA: TGTGCCAGCAAACTACTGGGGTACTGGTTGGAGACCCAGTACTTC; CDR3 protein: CASKLLGYWLETQYF
D gene: .; V gene: TRBV9; J gene: TRBJ2-1; clone size: .; CDR3 DNA: TGTGCCAGCAGCGTAGAGGCGGGATACAATGAGCAGTTCTTC; CDR3 protein: CASSVEAGYNEQFF
D gene: .; V gene: TRBV3-1/TRBV3-2; J gene: TRBJ2-7; clone size: .; CDR3 DNA: TGTGCCAGCAGCCAAAAAGGACAGTCGCAGTACTTC; CDR3 protein: CASSQKGQSQYF
D gene: .; V gene: TRBV11-3; J gene: TRBJ1-2; clone size: .; CDR3 DNA: TGTGCCAGCAGCCCTACCTTGACAGTTAACTATGGCTACACCTTC; CDR3 protein: CASSPTLTVNYGYTF
D gene: .; V gene: TRBV19; J gene: TRBJ2-7; clone size: .; CDR3 DNA: TGTGCCAGTAGTATCGGGAGATACTACGAGCAGTACTTC; CDR3 protein: CASSIGRYYEQYF
D gene: .; V gene: TRBV10-3; J gene: TRBJ2-3; clone size: .; CDR3 DNA: TGTGCCATCAGGTGGGGAGATAAAGATACGCAGTATTTT; CDR3 protein: CAIRWGDKDTQYF
D gene: .; V gene: TRBV28; J gene: TRBJ1-1; clone size: .; CDR3 DNA: TGTGCCAGCAAAGCAGGGAACACTGAAGCTTTCTTT; CDR3 protein: CASKAGNTEAFF
D gene: .; V gene: TRBV7-8; J gene: TRBJ1-2; clone size: .; CDR3 DNA: TGTGCCAGCAGCTCCTCGTGGGGCTACACCTTC; CDR3 protein: CASSSSWGYTF
D gene: TRBD1; V gene: TRBV19; J gene: TRBJ2-2; clone size: .; CDR3 DNA: TGTGCCAGTAGTGAAGAGACAGGGGCCGGGGAGCTGTTTTTT; CDR3 protein: CASSEETGAGELFF
D gene: .; V gene: TRBV6-4; J gene: TRBJ2-2; clone size: few; CDR3 DNA: TGTGCCAGCAGTGACGGGGACACCGGGGAGCTGTTTTTT; CDR3 protein: CASSDGDTGELFF
D gene: .; V gene: TRBV30; J gene: TRBJ1-5; clone size: .; CDR3 DNA: TGTGCCTGGAGAGGGCCTAATAGCAATCAGCCCCAGCATTTT; CDR3 protein: CAWRGPNSNQPQHF
D gene: .; V gene: TRBV27; J gene: TRBJ2-5; clone size: once; CDR3 DNA: TGTGCCAGCAGTTTAGGATCGGGAGAGACCCAGTACTTC; CDR3 protein: CASSLGSGETQYF
D gene: .; V gene: TRBV4-3; J gene: TRBJ1-6; clone size: .; CDR3 DNA: TGCGCCAGCAGCCAGGGGGGGCAGGGAGACTATAATTCACCCCTCCACTTT; CDR3 protein: CASSQGGQGDYNSPLHF
D gene: .; V gene: TRBV19; J gene: TRBJ2-3; clone size: .; CDR3 DNA: TGTGCCAGTAGTATAGATTACACAGATACGCAGTATTTT; CDR3 protein: CASSIDYTDTQYF
D gene: TRBD2; V gene: TRBV3-1/TRBV3-2; J gene: TRBJ2-1; clone size: few; CDR3 DNA: TGTGCCAGCAGCCGGGTTCGGGGGGAGAGAAATGAGCAGTTCTTC; CDR3 protein: CASSRVRGERNEQFF
D gene: .; V gene: TRBV14; J gene: TRBJ1-5; clone size: .; CDR3 DNA: TGTGCCAGCAGCCAAGGTGGGGGGAGCAATCAGCCCCAGCATTTT; CDR3 protein: CASSQGGGSNQPQHF
D gene: TRBD1; V gene: TRBV12-3/TRBV12-4; J gene: TRBJ2-1; clone size: .; CDR3 DNA: TGTGCCAGCAGCTCCCAAGTCGGGACAGGGGAAGTCTTC; CDR3 protein: CASSSQVGTGEVF
D gene: .; V gene: TRBV3-1/TRBV3-2; J gene: TRBJ2-5; clone size: .; CDR3 DNA: TGTGCCAGCAAGGCTGGAGGGACACTCCAAGAGACCCAGTACTTC; CDR3 protein: CASKAGGTLQETQYF
D gene: .; V gene: TRBV29-1; J gene: TRBJ2-3; clone size: .; CDR3 DNA: TGCAGCGTTGAGGAGTTTAGCACAGATACGCAGTATTTT; CDR3 protein: CSVEEFSTDTQYF
D gene: TRBD1; V gene: TRBV19; J gene: TRBJ1-4; clone size: .; CDR3 DNA: TGTGCCAGTAGTACACTACGACAGGGGTCTAATGAAAAACTGTTTTTT; CDR3 protein: CASSTLRQGSNEKLFF
D gene: .; V gene: TRBV28; J gene: TRBJ1-3; clone size: .; CDR3 DNA: TGTGCCAGCAGTTTATACTCTGGCAGCTCTGGAAACACCATATATTTT; CDR3 protein: CASSLYSGSSGNTIYF
D gene: TRBD2; V gene: TRBV9; J gene: TRBJ2-1; clone size: .; CDR3 DNA: TGTGCCAGCAGCGCATCTAGCGGCTATGAGCAGTTCTTC; CDR3 protein: CASSASSGYEQFF
D gene: .; V gene: TRBV5-6; J gene: TRBJ1-2; clone size: .; CDR3 DNA: TGTGCCAGCAGCTCGCTAGAGCTTCCCAATGGCTACACCTTC; CDR3 protein: CASSSLELPNGYTF
D gene: .; V gene: TRBV7-9; J gene: TRBJ2-3; clone size: .; CDR3 DNA: TGTGCCAGCAGCTTAGACACAGATACGCAGTATTTT; CDR3 protein: CASSLDTDTQYF
D gene: TRBD1; V gene: TRBV7-9; J gene: TRBJ1-2; clone size: .; CDR3 DNA: TGTGCCAGCAGCTTAGCTTATGCGGACAGGGAGAATGGCTACACCTTC; CDR3 protein: CASSLAYADRENGYTF
D gene: .; V gene: TRBV19; J gene: TRBJ1-5; clone size: .; CDR3 DNA: TGTGCCAGTAGTACAGGGCGGTCGGATCAGCCCCAGCATTTT; CDR3 protein: CASSTGRSDQPQHF
D gene: TRBD1; V gene: TRBV28; J gene: TRBJ1-5; clone size: once; CDR3 DNA: TGTGCCAGCAGTGGGACAGGGGGCATTCAGCCCCAGCATTTT; CDR3 protein: CASSGTGGIQPQHF
D gene: .; V gene: TRBV5-1; J gene: TRBJ2-7; clone size: .; CDR3 DNA: TGCGCCAGCAGCTTGGCAACGGATATATACGAGCAGTACTTC; CDR3 protein: CASSLATDIYEQYF
D gene: .; V gene: TRBV6-6; J gene: TRBJ2-2; clone size: .; CDR3 DNA: TGTGCCAGCAGTCGACCGTCATCAGCGAGGAACACCGGGGAGCTGTTTTTT; CDR3 protein: CASSRPSSARNTGELFF
D gene: TRBD2; V gene: TRBV7-9; J gene: TRBJ2-5; clone size: .; CDR3 DNA: TGTGCCAGCAGCCCCCTGGGGCGGGGGTCATTCCAAGAGACCCAGTACTTC; CDR3 protein: CASSPLGRGSFQETQYF
D gene: TRBD1; V gene: TRBV5-6; J gene: TRBJ1-1; clone size: .; CDR3 DNA: TGTGCCAGCAGCTGGGGGACAGGAACTGAGAACACTGAAGCTTTCTTT; CDR3 protein: CASSWGTGTENTEAFF
D gene: .; V gene: TRBV5-1; J gene: TRBJ2-5; clone size: .; CDR3 DNA: TGCGCCAGCAGCCCGGGGGAGCAAAGGACCCAGTACTTC; CDR3 protein: CASSPGEQRTQYF
D gene: .; V gene: TRBV10-3; J gene: TRBJ2-3; clone size: .; CDR3 DNA: TGTGCCATCAGGGACTCAGCTGGCACAGATACGCAGTATTTT; CDR3 protein: CAIRDSAGTDTQYF
D gene: .; V gene: TRBV4-3; J gene: TRBJ2-7; clone size: .; CDR3 DNA: TGCGCCAGCAGCCAAGATCTACAGAGCTCCTACGAGCAGTACTTC; CDR3 protein: CASSQDLQSSYEQYF